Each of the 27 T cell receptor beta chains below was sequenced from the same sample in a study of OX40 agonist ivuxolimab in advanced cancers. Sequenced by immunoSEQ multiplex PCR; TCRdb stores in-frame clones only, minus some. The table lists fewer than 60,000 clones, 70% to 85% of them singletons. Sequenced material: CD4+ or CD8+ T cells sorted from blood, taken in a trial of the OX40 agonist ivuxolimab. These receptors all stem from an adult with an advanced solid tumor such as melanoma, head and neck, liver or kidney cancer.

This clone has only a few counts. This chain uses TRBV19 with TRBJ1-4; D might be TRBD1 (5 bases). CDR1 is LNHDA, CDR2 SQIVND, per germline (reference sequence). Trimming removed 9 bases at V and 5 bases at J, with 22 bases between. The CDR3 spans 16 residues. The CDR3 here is CASRGQPNYPNEKLFF. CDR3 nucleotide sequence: TGTGCCAGCCGGGGCCAGCCTAATTATCCGAATGAAAAACTGTTTTTT.

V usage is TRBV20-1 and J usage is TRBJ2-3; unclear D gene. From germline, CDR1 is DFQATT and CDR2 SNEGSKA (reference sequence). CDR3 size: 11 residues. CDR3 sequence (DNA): TGCAGCCACGAGTCCACAGATACGCAGTATTTT. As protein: CSHESTDTQYF.

This CDR3 reads CASSIDGGVSNEQFF. The CDR3, as DNA: TGTGCCAGTAGTATAGATGGCGGGGTTAGCAATGAGCAGTTCTTC. The chain has TRBV19 and TRBJ2-1, with D possibly matching TRBD2 (6 bases). V lost 0 bases and J 6 bases, leaving 12 bases between the germline ends. The CDR3 is 15 amino acids. CDR1 and CDR2 from the germline V gene are LNHDA and SQIVND (reference sequence).

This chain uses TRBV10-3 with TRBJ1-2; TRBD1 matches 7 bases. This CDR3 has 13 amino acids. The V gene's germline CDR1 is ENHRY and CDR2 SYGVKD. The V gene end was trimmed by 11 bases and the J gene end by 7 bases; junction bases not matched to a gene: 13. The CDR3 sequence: CASVPTGQGGYTF. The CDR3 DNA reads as TGTGCCTCTGTTCCGACAGGGCAAGGTGGCTACACCTTC.

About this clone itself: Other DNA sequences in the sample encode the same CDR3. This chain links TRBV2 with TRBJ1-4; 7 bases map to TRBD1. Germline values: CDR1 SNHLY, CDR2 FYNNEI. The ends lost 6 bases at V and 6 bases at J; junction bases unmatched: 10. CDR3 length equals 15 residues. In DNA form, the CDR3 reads TGTGCCAGCAGCCGGGACAGTAAAGCGTATGAAAAACTGTTTTTT. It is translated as CASSRDSKAYEKLFF.

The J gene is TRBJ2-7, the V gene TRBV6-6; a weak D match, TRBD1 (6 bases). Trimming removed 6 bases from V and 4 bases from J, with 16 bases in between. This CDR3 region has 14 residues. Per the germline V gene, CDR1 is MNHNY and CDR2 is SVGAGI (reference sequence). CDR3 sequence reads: CASRDSPDVYEQYF. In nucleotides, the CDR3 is TGTGCCAGCAGGGACAGCCCGGACGTTTACGAGCAGTACTTC.

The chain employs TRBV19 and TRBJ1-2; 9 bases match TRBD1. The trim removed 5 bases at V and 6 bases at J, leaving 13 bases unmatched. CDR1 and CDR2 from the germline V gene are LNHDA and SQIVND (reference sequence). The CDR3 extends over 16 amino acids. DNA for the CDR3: TGTGCCAGTAGTCCCGGAACAGGGGGCTGGATCGATGGCTACACCTTC. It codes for CASSPGTGGWIDGYTF.

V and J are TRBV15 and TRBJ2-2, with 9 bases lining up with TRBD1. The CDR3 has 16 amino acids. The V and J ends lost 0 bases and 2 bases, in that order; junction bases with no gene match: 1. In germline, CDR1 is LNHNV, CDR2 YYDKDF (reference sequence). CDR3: CATSRETGGNTGELFF. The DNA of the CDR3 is TGTGCCACCAGCAGAGAGACAGGGGGAAACACCGGGGAGCTGTTTTTT.

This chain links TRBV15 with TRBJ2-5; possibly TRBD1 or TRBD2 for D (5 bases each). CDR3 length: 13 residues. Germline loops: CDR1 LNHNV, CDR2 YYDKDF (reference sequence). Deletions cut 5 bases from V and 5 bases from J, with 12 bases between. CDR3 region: CATSADWGETQYF. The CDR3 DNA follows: TGTGCCACCAGCGCAGACTGGGGGGAGACCCAGTACTTC.

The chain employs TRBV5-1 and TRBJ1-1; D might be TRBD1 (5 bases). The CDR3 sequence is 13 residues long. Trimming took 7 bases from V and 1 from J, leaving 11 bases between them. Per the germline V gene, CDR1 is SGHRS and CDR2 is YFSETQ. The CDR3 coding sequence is TGCGCCAGCTCCTTTGGGGGGAACACTGAAGCTTTCTTT. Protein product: CASSFGGNTEAFF.

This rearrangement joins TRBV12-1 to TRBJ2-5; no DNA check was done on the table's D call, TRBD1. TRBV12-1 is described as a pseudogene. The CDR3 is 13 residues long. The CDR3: CASGYRLMRAQYF. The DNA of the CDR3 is TGTGCCAGCGGTTACAGGCTTATGCGCGCCCAGTACTTC.

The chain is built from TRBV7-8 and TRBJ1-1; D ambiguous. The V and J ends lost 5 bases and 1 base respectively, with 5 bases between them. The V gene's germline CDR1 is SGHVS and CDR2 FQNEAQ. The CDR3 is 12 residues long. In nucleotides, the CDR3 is TGTGCCAGCAGCCCCTCGAACACTGAAGCTTTCTTT. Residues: CASSPSNTEAFF.

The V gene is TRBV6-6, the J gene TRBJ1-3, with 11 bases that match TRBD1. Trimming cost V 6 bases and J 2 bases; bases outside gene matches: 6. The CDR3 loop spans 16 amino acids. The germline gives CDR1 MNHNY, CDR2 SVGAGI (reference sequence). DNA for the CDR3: TGTGCCAGCAGGGTAGGACAGGGGGCTCCTGGAAACACCATATATTTT. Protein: CASRVGQGAPGNTIYF.

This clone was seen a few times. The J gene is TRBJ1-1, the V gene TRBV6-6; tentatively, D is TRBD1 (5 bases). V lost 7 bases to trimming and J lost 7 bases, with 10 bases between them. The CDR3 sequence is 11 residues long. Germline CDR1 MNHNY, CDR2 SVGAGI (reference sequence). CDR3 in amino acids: CASTWGNEAFF. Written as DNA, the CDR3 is TGTGCCAGCACCTGGGGGAATGAAGCTTTCTTT.

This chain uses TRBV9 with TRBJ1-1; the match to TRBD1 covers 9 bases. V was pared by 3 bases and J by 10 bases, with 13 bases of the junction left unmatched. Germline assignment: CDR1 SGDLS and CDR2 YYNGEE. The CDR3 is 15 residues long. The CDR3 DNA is TGTGCCAGCAGCGCCGGGACAGGGCTTTCAGGGGGAGCTTTCTTT. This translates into CASSAGTGLSGGAFF.

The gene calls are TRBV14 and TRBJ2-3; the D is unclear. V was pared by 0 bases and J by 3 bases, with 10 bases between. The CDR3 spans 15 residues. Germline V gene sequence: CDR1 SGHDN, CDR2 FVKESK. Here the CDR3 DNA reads TGTGCCAGCAGCCAAGAGCGTCTAGGGACAGATACGCAGTATTTT. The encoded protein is CASSQERLGTDTQYF.

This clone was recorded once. CDR3 nucleotide sequence: TGTGCCAGCTCACCAAAGGTACAAGGCCAGAGTTACTACAATGAGCAGTTCTTC. Translating gives CASSPKVQGQSYYNEQFF. The rearrangement links TRBV18 to TRBJ2-1; D remains ambiguous. Trimming pared 2 bases from V and 3 bases from J, leaving 20 bases between. The CDR3 totals 18 residues. Per germline, CDR1 KGHSH and CDR2 LQKENI.

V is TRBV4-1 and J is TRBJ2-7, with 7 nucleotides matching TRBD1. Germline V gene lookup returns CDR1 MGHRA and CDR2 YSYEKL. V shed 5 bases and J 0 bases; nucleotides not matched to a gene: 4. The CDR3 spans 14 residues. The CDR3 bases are TGCGCCAGCAGCGAGACAGGGAACTCCTACGAGCAGTACTTC. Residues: CASSETGNSYEQYF.

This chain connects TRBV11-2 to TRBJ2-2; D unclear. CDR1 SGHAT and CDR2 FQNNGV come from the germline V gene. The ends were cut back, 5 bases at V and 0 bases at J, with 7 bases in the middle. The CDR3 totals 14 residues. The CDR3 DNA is TGTGCCAGCAGCCGCACACCGAACACCGGGGAGCTGTTTTTT. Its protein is CASSRTPNTGELFF.

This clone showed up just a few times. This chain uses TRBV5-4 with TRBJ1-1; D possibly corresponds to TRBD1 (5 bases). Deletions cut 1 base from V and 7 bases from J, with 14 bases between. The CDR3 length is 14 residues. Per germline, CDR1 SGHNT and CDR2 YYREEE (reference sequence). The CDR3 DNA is TGTGCCAGCAGCTTGAGGGCTATGGGGGGTGAAGCTTTCTTT. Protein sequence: CASSLRAMGGEAFF.

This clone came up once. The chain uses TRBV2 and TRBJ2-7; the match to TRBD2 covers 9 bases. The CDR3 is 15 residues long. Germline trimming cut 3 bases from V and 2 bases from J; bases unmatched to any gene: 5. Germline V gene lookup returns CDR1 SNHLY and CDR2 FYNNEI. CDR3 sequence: CASSEGGRAPYEQYF. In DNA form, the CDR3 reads TGTGCCAGCAGTGAGGGCGGGAGGGCACCCTACGAGCAGTACTTC. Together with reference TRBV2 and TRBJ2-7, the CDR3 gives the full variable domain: EPEVTQTPSHQVTQMGQEVILRCVPISNHLYFYWYRQILGQKVEFLVSFYNNEISEKSEIFDDQFSVERPDGSNFTLKIRSTKLEDSAMYFCASSEGGRAPYEQYFGPGTRLTVT.

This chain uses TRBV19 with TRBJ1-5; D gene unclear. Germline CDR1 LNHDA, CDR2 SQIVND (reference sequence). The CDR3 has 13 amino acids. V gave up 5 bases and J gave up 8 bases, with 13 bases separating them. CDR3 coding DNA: TGTGCCAGTAGTTTGGCCGGGCAGGAGCCCCAGCATTTT. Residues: CASSLAGQEPQHF.

The CDR3 DNA is TGTGCCAGCAGTGAAGTGGGCCATGAGCAGTTCTTC. This translates into CASSEVGHEQFF. This chain joins TRBV2 and TRBJ2-1; D remains ambiguous. This CDR3 is 12 amino acids long. V shed 1 base and J shed 8 bases, with 6 bases lying between them. Per the germline V gene, CDR1 is SNHLY and CDR2 is FYNNEI.

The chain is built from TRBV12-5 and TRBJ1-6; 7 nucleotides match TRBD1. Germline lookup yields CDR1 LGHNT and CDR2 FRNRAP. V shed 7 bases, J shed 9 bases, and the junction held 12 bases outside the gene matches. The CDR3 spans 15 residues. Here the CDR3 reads CASAYRLTGLSPLHF. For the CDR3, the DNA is TGTGCTAGTGCCTACCGGTTGACAGGGCTTTCACCCCTCCACTTT.

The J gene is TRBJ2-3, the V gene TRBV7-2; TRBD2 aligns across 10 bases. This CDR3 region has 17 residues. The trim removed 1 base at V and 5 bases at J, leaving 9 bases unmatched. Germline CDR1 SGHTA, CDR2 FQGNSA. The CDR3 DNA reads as TGTGCCAGCAGCTTAGTTGGCCTAGCGGGAGCGAGAGATACGCAGTATTTT. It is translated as CASSLVGLAGARDTQYF.

The CDR3 reads CASSIGQSTSTDTQYF. CDR3 DNA: TGTGCCAGTAGTATTGGGCAGTCAACTAGCACAGATACGCAGTATTTT. The rearrangement uses TRBV19 and TRBJ2-3, with unresolved D. The CDR3 has 16 residues. Germline V gene data show CDR1 as LNHDA and CDR2 as SQIVND (reference sequence). Between the trimmed V and J ends, which lost 3 bases and 0 bases, there was a span of 13 bases.

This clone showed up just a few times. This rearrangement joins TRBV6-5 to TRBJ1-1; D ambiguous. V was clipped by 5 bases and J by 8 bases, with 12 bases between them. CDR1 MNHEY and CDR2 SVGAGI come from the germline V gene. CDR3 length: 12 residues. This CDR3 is CASSQSGREAFF. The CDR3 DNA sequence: TGTGCCAGCAGTCAATCTGGACGGGAAGCTTTCTTT.